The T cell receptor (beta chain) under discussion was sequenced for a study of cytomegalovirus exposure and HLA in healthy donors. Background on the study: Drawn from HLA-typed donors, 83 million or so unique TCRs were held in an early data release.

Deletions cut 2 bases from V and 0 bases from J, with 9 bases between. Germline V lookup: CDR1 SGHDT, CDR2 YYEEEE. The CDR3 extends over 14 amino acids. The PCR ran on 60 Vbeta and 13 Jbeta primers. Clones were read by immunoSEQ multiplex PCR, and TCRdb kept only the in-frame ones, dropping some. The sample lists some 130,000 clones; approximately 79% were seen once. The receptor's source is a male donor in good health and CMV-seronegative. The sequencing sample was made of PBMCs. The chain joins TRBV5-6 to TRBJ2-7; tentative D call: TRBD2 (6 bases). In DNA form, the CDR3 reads TGTGCCAGCAGCTTAGCGGGTCGCTCCTACGAGCAGTACTTC. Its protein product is CASSLAGRSYEQYF.